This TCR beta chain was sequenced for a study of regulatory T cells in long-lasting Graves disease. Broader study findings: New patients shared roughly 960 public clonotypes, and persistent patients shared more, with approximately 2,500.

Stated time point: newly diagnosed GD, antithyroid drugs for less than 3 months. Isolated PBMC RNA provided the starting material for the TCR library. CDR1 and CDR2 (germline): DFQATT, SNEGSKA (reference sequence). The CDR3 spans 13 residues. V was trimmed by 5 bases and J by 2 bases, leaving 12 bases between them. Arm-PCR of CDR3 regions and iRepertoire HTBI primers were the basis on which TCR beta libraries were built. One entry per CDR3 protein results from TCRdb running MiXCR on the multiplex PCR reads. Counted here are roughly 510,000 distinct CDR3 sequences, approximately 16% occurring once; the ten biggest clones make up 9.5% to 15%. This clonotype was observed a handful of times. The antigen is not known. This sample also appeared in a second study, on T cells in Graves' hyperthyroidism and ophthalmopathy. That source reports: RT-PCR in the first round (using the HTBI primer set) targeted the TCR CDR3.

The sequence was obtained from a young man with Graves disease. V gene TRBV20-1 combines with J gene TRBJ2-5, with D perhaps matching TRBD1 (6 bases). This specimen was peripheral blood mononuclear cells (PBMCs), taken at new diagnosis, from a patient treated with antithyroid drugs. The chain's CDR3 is CSALATGQETQYF. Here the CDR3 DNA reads TGCAGTGCTTTAGCCACAGGGCAAGAGACCCAGTACTTC.